This note documents a single T cell receptor beta chain sequence. Its antigen specificity is not known. No per-base quality is available; no much larger clone lies one base away. This specimen belongs to a study of lymphopenia after photon versus proton radiotherapy (dated by TCRdb to the late 2010s). For context, the study as a whole: In patients with gastrointestinal tumors who developed high-grade lymphopenia, the study compared the immunological effects of photon radiation therapy with those of proton radiation therapy. The cohort included approximately 18 patients with gastrointestinal tumors who developed lymphopenia after receiving either photon or proton therapy. The study aimed to characterize how the two radiation modalities differ in their impact on the immune system.

The method was the immunoSEQ multiplex PCR assay. Deep sequencing of rearranged TCR beta loci, alongside multiparametric flow cytometry, was used to profile T cell repertoires. TCRdb retrieved this table from immuneACCESS and kept in-frame rearrangements only. Not all clones are present; in checked studies, unresolved V genes account for under half, and no reason is known for the remainder. In all, the sample holds some 20,000 clones, and under 95% of those were seen once. Clones ranked in the top ten supply around 6.5% of the sample. What the research found in general, with its limitations: The survival association was examined only in patients who died, and the authors described better survival with proton therapy as a possibility, not as a demonstrated result. Across the cohort, among patients who died, a greater drop in TCR diversity after the nadir was inversely correlated with overall survival time. During treatment, patients who received proton therapy stayed relatively stable, whereas patients who received photon therapy lost naive T cells and TCR diversity and gained effector/memory populations. After the lymphocyte count nadir, repertoires from photon-treated patients showed oligoclonal expansion, particularly of CD8+ Temra cells, and this expansion drove the decline in diversity.

V and J are truncated by 1 base and 4 bases respectively, leaving an intervening sequence of 13 bases. The CDR3 numbers 15 residues from cysteine through phenylalanine. CDR3 DNA only is kept here, 45 bases in frame from base 1. CDR1 and CDR2 were assigned from the germline V gene as SGHAT and FQNNGV. The chain employs TRBV11-2 and TRBJ1-2; TRBD1 is possibly the D segment (5 matching bases). This receptor was identified in a man aged 55 to 70 with pancreatic cancer. The source material was peripheral blood, sampled from a patient treated with photon-based radiotherapy. The nucleotides are TGTGCCAGCAGCTTAGGGGAGGGTCAGGGCTATGGCTACACCTTC. It codes for CASSLGEGQGYGYTF.